What follows are 10 T cell receptor beta chains derived from one specimen sequenced in a study of breast tumors, draining lymph nodes, adjacent tissues. TCRdb re-analysed the multiplex PCR reads in MiXCR, keeping a single row per CDR3 protein. The sample has 17,000 or so distinct CDR3 sequences, about 60% seen once. Material for sequencing was tumor-adjacent breast tissue. The receptor source for this set is a female donor with breast cancer. Some clones in this sample may be carry-over from other donors' samples.

In DNA, the CDR3 is TGTGCCAGCAGCCGAACCCGGGACCCAGGAGGAGAAAAACTGTTTTTT. This encodes CASSRTRDPGGEKLFF. The V and J genes are TRBV4-2 and TRBJ1-4; D perhaps matches TRBD1 (5 bases). Germline loops: CDR1 LGHNA, CDR2 YNFKEQ. V shed 4 bases and J shed 8 bases, with 20 bases lying between them. The CDR3 is made up of 16 amino acids.

In this sample, this clonotype turned up a few times. The rearrangement uses TRBV15 and TRBJ2-3, with D tentatively TRBD1 or TRBD2 (5 bases each). The CDR3 spans 17 residues. Per germline, CDR1 LNHNV and CDR2 YYDKDF (reference sequence). Trimming left V 1 base short and J 2 bases short, with 16 bases between. Written as DNA, the CDR3 is TGTGCCACCAGCAGAGGAGGGTGGGGCGGCGTCACAGATACGCAGTATTTT. Protein product: CATSRGGWGGVTDTQYF.

CDR3 sequence: CASSPYRANTIYF. The CDR3 region has the DNA TGTGCCAGCAGCCCCTACCGGGCAAACACCATATATTTT. The rearrangement joins TRBV7-2 to TRBJ1-3; D gene ambiguous. V was pared by 5 bases and J by 6 bases, with 11 bases between. The germline V gene has CDR1 SGHTA and CDR2 FQGNSA. The CDR3 has 13 residues.

The gene calls are TRBV7-2 and TRBJ2-1; tentatively, D is TRBD2 (6 bases). CDR1 and CDR2 (germline): SGHTA, FQGNSA. The V and J ends lost 2 bases and 3 bases respectively, with 8 bases between them. CDR3 size: 14 residues. The DNA of the CDR3 is TGTGCCAGCAGCTTACCAGCGGGCTACAATGAGCAGTTCTTC. Encoded protein: CASSLPAGYNEQFF.

The CDR3 region is CASSGTDNEKLFF. The CDR3 nucleotides read TGTGCCAGCAGCGGGACAGACAATGAAAAACTGTTTTTT. The V call is TRBV2, the J call TRBJ1-4; 7 nucleotides align to TRBD1. CDR3 length: 13 residues. Trimming at V came to 6 bases and at J to 5 bases, leaving 3 bases not matched to a gene. Per the germline V gene, CDR1 is SNHLY and CDR2 is FYNNEI.

In this sample, this clonotype turned up many times. This CDR3 is CASSKGRLYGYTF. The DNA of the CDR3 is TGTGCCAGCAGTAAAGGACGCCTTTATGGCTACACCTTC. The chain couples TRBV6-5 to TRBJ1-2; no clear D. CDR1 is MNHEY and CDR2 is SVGAGI in the germline V gene. The CDR3 is 13 amino acids. The V end was cut by 5 bases, the J end by 5 bases, with 12 bases between.

In its sample, this clonotype ranks as medium-sized. The rearrangement joins TRBV19 to TRBJ1-2; D gene ambiguous. The ends were cut back, 5 bases at V and 3 bases at J, with 10 bases in the middle. The CDR3 length is 13 residues. The germline CDR1 and CDR2 sequences are LNHDA and SQIVND (reference sequence). CDR3 sequence (DNA): TGTGCCAGTAGTCTAGGTGGGGACTATGGCTACACCTTC. The encoded protein is CASSLGGDYGYTF.

CDR3 amino acids: CATSPTSSYNEQFF. The CDR3 region has the DNA TGTGCCACCAGCCCGACTAGTTCCTACAATGAGCAGTTCTTC. V gene TRBV15 combines with J gene TRBJ2-1, with a possible D match to TRBD2 (6 bases). Germline loops: CDR1 LNHNV, CDR2 YYDKDF (reference sequence). V was clipped by 5 bases and J by 1 base, with 9 bases between them. The CDR3 runs 14 residues.

This clonotype has ten or more counts. The chain uses TRBV30 and TRBJ1-1, with 8 positions matching TRBD1. The CDR3 runs to 13 residues. Germline CDR1 and CDR2: GTSNPN and SVGIG (reference sequence). CDR3 amino acids: CALRTGSITEAFF. In nucleotides, the CDR3 is TGTGCTTTGAGGACAGGGAGCATCACTGAAGCTTTCTTT.

The rearrangement joins TRBV15 to TRBJ2-7; 7 positions match TRBD2. Germline V lookup: CDR1 LNHNV, CDR2 YYDKDF (reference sequence). The CDR3 runs to 15 residues. Trimming removed 3 bases from V and 1 base from J; junction bases left unmatched: 6. CDR3 coding DNA: TGTGCCACCAGCAGGGGGGAGGGAGGGTCCTACGAGCAGTACTTC. Residues: CATSRGEGGSYEQYF.